This passage covers 25 T cell receptor beta chains from one sample sequenced in a study of shared clonotypes between healthy human individuals. TCRdb keeps only in-frame clones here, not all; method: immunoSEQ multiplex PCR. The table shows about 490,000 clones, with roughly four fifths occurring only once. The sequencing input was PBMCs. These receptors were collected from a woman aged 40 to 49 in good health. Some clones in this sample may be carry-over from other donors' samples.

CDR3 nucleotides: TGTGCCAGCAGGGACAACTCTGGGGCCAACGTCCTGACTTTC. Protein: CASRDNSGANVLTF. The V gene is TRBV6-5, the J gene TRBJ2-6, with D possibly matching TRBD1 (5 bases). The CDR3 contains 14 residues. Between the trimmed V and J ends, which lost 6 bases and 0 bases, there was a span of 6 bases. Germline CDR1 MNHEY, CDR2 SVGAGI.

The CDR3 DNA is TGTGCCAGCAGCTTTACCGGCCTCTCTGGAAACACCATATATTTT. This gives the protein CASSFTGLSGNTIYF. The chain combines TRBV7-9 with TRBJ1-3; D ambiguous. Germline-derived CDR1 and CDR2 are SEHNR and FQNEAQ (reference sequence). Deletions cut 3 bases from V and 0 bases from J, with 9 bases between. There are 15 residues in the CDR3. The full variable domain, with the rest looked up from reference TRBV7-9 and TRBJ1-3, is DTGVSQNPRHKITKRGQNVTFRCDPISEHNRLYWYRQTLGQGPEFLTYFQNEAQLEKSRLLSDRFSAERPKGSFSTLEIQRTEQGDSAMYLCASSFTGLSGNTIYFGEGSWLTVV.

The rearrangement links TRBV7-2 to TRBJ2-2; tentatively, D is TRBD1 or TRBD2 (5 bases each). CDR1 is SGHTA and CDR2 is FQGNSA in the germline V gene. The CDR3 length is 16 residues. Trimming cost V 5 bases and J 0 bases, with 13 bases left between them. CDR3 sequence: CASSPRGLANTGELFF. The CDR3 bases are TGTGCCAGCAGCCCCCGGGGCCTAGCGAACACCGGGGAGCTGTTTTTT.

The gene calls are TRBV5-1 and TRBJ2-1; TRBD2 might be the D (6 bases). The CDR3 has 13 residues. Germline CDR1 and CDR2: SGHRS and YFSETQ. V dropped 3 bases and J dropped 4 bases, with 8 bases sitting between them. The CDR3 loop is CASSSGGYNEQFF. The CDR3 bases are TGCGCCAGCAGCTCCGGAGGGTACAATGAGCAGTTCTTC.

This clone was detected ten times or more. The chain uses TRBV19 and TRBJ2-5; 7 nucleotides line up with TRBD1. The CDR3 totals 14 residues. With 5 bases clipped from V and 4 bases from J, the junction kept 7 bases outside the gene matches. Germline-derived CDR1 and CDR2 are LNHDA and SQIVND (reference sequence). The CDR3, as DNA: TGTGCCAGTAGTGGGACAGTTCCCCGAGAGACCCAGTACTTC. Translation: CASSGTVPRETQYF.

A few counts support this clone. The V and J genes are TRBV19 and TRBJ1-5; the D is unclear. This CDR3 has 12 amino acids. Germline V gives CDR1 LNHDA, CDR2 SQIVND (reference sequence). Between the trimmed V and J ends, which lost 3 bases and 13 bases, there was a span of 13 bases. Here the CDR3 DNA reads TGTGCCAGTAGTATTTCACCGGGTTGGCAGCATTTT. Protein product: CASSISPGWQHF.

This chain connects TRBV6-6 to TRBJ2-7; TRBD1 might be the D (6 bases). V was trimmed by 8 bases and J by 4 bases, leaving 12 bases between them. CDR1 is MNHNY, CDR2 SVGAGI, per germline (reference sequence). There are 12 residues in the CDR3. The CDR3 coding sequence is TGTGCCAGCGGGGGCGGGCGATACGAGCAGTACTTC. It is translated as CASGGGRYEQYF.

J is TRBJ2-1 and V is TRBV6-6; D unresolved. The germline V gene has CDR1 MNHNY and CDR2 SVGAGI (reference sequence). The length of the CDR3 is 12 residues. V lost 1 base, J lost 4 bases, and 2 bases lay in between. The CDR3 nucleotides are TGTGCCAGCAGTTACTTGTACAATGAGCAGTTCTTC. Protein: CASSYLYNEQFF.

This sequence joins TRBV5-5 and TRBJ1-1; D is unclear. Per the germline V gene, CDR1 is SGHKS and CDR2 is YYEKEE (reference sequence). This CDR3 comprises 13 residues. V was pared by 5 bases and J by 11 bases, with 19 bases between. CDR3 bases: TGTGCCAGCAGTGTGGACCCCGCCTGGCGGGCTTTCTTT. It encodes CASSVDPAWRAFF.

The CDR3 loop is CARSHWTFRGGPQHF. CDR3 bases: TGTGCCAGAAGCCACTGGACCTTCAGGGGGGGGCCCCAGCATTTT. The V gene is TRBV5-3, the J gene TRBJ1-5, with TRBD1 matching 7 bases. TRBV5-3 belongs to the ORF category, with a function that is uncertain. CDR3 length equals 15 residues. With V trimmed by 4 bases and J by 9 bases, 13 bases remained unmatched.

The gene calls are TRBV11-2 and TRBJ2-1; 14 bases are a match to TRBD2. The germline CDR1 and CDR2 sequences are SGHAT and FQNNGV. This CDR3 comprises 19 residues. Trimming took 2 bases from V and 5 from J; bases not matched to a gene: 11. This chain's CDR3 is CASSLRGGLAGGRDNEQFF. As DNA, the CDR3 is TGTGCCAGCAGCTTAAGGGGTGGACTAGCGGGAGGAAGGGACAATGAGCAGTTCTTC.

The chain uses TRBV7-8 and TRBJ2-7; possible D gene TRBD2, 5 bases. Germline loops: CDR1 SGHVS, CDR2 FQNEAQ. The length of the CDR3 is 13 residues. The V end was cut by 5 bases, the J end by 6 bases, with 14 bases between. CDR3 loop: CASSPWAEVEQYF. CDR3 in DNA: TGTGCCAGCAGCCCCTGGGCGGAGGTCGAGCAGTACTTC.

J is TRBJ2-1 and V is TRBV4-1, with 11 bases identical to TRBD2. This CDR3 spans 15 amino acids. The V gene end was trimmed by 2 bases and the J gene end by 3 bases; junction bases not matched to a gene: 0. Germline V gene lookup returns CDR1 MGHRA and CDR2 YSYEKL. CDR3 loop: CASSQLAGGYNEQFF. The CDR3 DNA follows: TGCGCCAGCAGCCAACTAGCGGGAGGCTACAATGAGCAGTTCTTC.

This sequence joins TRBV7-2 and TRBJ2-3; possible D gene TRBD2, 6 bases. This CDR3 contains 15 residues. Trimming took off 1 base at V and 2 bases at J, with 10 bases between the two ends. Per the germline V gene, CDR1 is SGHTA and CDR2 is FQGNSA. CDR3 in amino acids: CASSLVGGTTDTQYF. CDR3 coding DNA: TGTGCCAGCAGCTTAGTGGGCGGGACCACAGATACGCAGTATTTT.

This clone was detected only once. This chain uses TRBV28 with TRBJ2-7, with a tentative D call TRBD2 (5 bases). V was pared by 11 bases and J by 3 bases, with 14 bases between. Germline CDR1 is MDHEN and CDR2 is SYDVKM. The CDR3 covers 12 residues. CDR3 amino acids: CASGLLNYEQYF. CDR3 in DNA: TGTGCCTCCGGACTCCTAAACTACGAGCAGTACTTC.

The chain combines TRBV5-1 with TRBJ2-7, with D perhaps TRBD2 (6 bases). This CDR3 spans 16 amino acids. The ends were cut back, 1 base at V and 1 base at J, with 15 bases in the middle. CDR1 is SGHRS, CDR2 YFSETQ, per germline. The chain's CDR3 is CASSLWGDLTSYEQYF. The DNA of the CDR3 is TGCGCCAGCAGCTTGTGGGGGGACCTGACGTCCTACGAGCAGTACTTC.

The genes are TRBV30 and TRBJ1-4, with D perhaps matching TRBD1 (5 bases). V shed 2 bases and J shed 8 bases, with 15 bases lying between them. The CDR3 sequence is 14 residues long. Germline V lookup: CDR1 GTSNPN, CDR2 SVGIG (reference sequence). CDR3 bases: TGTGCCTGGAGTTCGGATAGGGGAACAGAAAAACTGTTTTTT. Translated: CAWSSDRGTEKLFF.

The J gene is TRBJ2-1, the V gene TRBV29-1, with TRBD1 identical over 10 bases. Trimming took 3 bases from V and 3 from J; bases not matched to a gene: 8. CDR1 SQVTM and CDR2 ANQGSEA come from the germline V gene. The CDR3 totals 16 residues. The CDR3 here is CSVEGSRDRGYNEQFF. As DNA, the CDR3 is TGCAGCGTTGAGGGGTCCCGGGACAGGGGCTACAATGAGCAGTTCTTC.

This clone was seen only once. With a much larger clone just one base away, this may be a read error. At the DNA level, this CDR3 is encoded by other sequences in the same sample as well. This chain joins TRBV30 and TRBJ1-4; D is perhaps TRBD1 (5 bases). In germline, CDR1 is GTSNPN, CDR2 SVGIG (reference sequence). The CDR3 length is 16 residues. This CDR3 reads CAWSAPTTVSNEKLFF. DNA for the CDR3: TGCGCCTGGAGTGCCCCGACGACAGTTTCTAATGAAAAACTGTTTTTT. The entire variable domain, with the rest obtained from reference TRBV30 and TRBJ1-4, is as follows: SQTIHQWPATLVQPVGSPLSLECTVEGTSNPNLYWYRQAAGRGLQLLFYSVGIGQISSEVPQNLSASRPQDRQFILSSKKLLLSDSGFYLCAWSAPTTVSNEKLFFGSGTQLSVL.

V is TRBV4-1 and J is TRBJ1-4; TRBD1 is a possible D gene (5 bases). Germline-derived CDR1 and CDR2 are MGHRA and YSYEKL. CDR3 length: 12 amino acids. The V end was cut by 9 bases, the J end by 7 bases, with 12 bases between. The CDR3 sequence is CASQGLGEKLFF. The DNA for the CDR3 is TGCGCCAGTCAGGGCCTAGGTGAAAAACTGTTTTTT.

The genes are TRBV30 and TRBJ1-1, with unresolved D. The germline V and J ends were trimmed by 0 bases and 1 base, with 9 bases remaining between them. The germline V gene encodes CDR1 GTSNPN and CDR2 SVGIG (reference sequence). The CDR3 is 14 residues long. This CDR3 reads CAWSVWQPNTEAFF. The CDR3 DNA sequence: TGTGCCTGGAGTGTATGGCAGCCGAACACTGAAGCTTTCTTT.

The chain is built from TRBV30 and TRBJ1-2, with D possibly TRBD1 on 5 matching bases. CDR1 and CDR2 (germline): GTSNPN, SVGIG (reference sequence). The ends were cut back, 5 bases at V and 12 bases at J, with 19 bases in the middle. The CDR3 length is 12 residues. In DNA form, the CDR3 reads TGTGCCTGGGGACTACCAACAGGCCCCCACACCTTC. Its translation: CAWGLPTGPHTF.

At least ten counts were recorded for this clone. The genes are TRBV5-6 and TRBJ2-7; D is unclear. V shed 1 base and J shed 5 bases, with 10 bases lying between them. Germline CDR1 is SGHDT and CDR2 is YYEEEE. This CDR3 contains 13 residues. The CDR3 sequence: CASSLQFVHEQYF. The CDR3 DNA follows: TGTGCCAGCAGCTTGCAGTTCGTCCACGAGCAGTACTTC.

This clone was seen repeatedly, ten times or more. The chain is built from TRBV6-1 and TRBJ1-5, with unresolved D. The length of the CDR3 is 13 residues. V was shortened by 3 bases and J by 9 bases, with 12 bases between the two germline ends. The germline CDR1 and CDR2 sequences are MNHNS and SASEGT. The CDR3 here is CASSDGVLGPQHF. In nucleotides, the CDR3 is TGTGCCAGCAGTGATGGGGTGCTGGGGCCCCAGCATTTT.

This chain joins TRBV13 and TRBJ2-7; TRBD1 agrees at 11 bases. V shed 3 bases and J 2 bases; nucleotides not matched to a gene: 3. Germline CDR1 reads PRHDT; CDR2 reads FYEKMQ (reference sequence). The CDR3 length is 15 residues. The CDR3 nucleotides read TGTGCCAGCAGCTTCGGGACAGGGGGGACCTACGAGCAGTACTTC. Translating it yields CASSFGTGGTYEQYF.